The present entry profiles one T cell receptor beta chain with its context. The data stem from a study of blood T cell repertoires in COVID-19. Only in-frame clones appear in the TCRdb table, and some are missing; sequencing was by immunoSEQ multiplex PCR. The table lists approximately 220,000 clones, approximately 84% of them singletons. The J segment lost 1 base and the V segment lost 6 bases, leaving 6 bases of the junction unmatched. Per germline, CDR1 MNHEY and CDR2 SMNVEV (reference sequence). This CDR3 has 16 residues. Material: peripheral blood. The V gene is TRBV27, the J gene TRBJ2-2; 9 positions match TRBD1. This receptor was taken from a man aged 50 to 59 who had recovered from COVID-19. CDR3 protein: CASSDHRGQNTGELFF. In DNA form, the CDR3 reads TGTGCCAGCAGCGATCACAGGGGGCAGAACACCGGGGAGCTGTTTTTT.